This T cell receptor beta chain was profiled in a study of blood T cell repertoires in COVID-19. Background on the study: From the United States, Italy and Spain came samples of acute and convalescent COVID-19.

The authors' processing: Scientists estimated how many nucleated cells there were by amplifying reference gene primers. Clones were read by immunoSEQ multiplex PCR, and TCRdb kept only the in-frame ones, dropping some. For V, J and clone size, that table is used; D and trimming come from the DNA. This table has around 170,000 clones, approximately 90% appearing once. Germline V gene sequence: CDR1 ENHRY, CDR2 SYGVKD. CDR3 length: 11 amino acids. Trimming left V 8 bases short and J 3 bases short, with 6 bases between. The sample was peripheral blood. This sequence was found in a woman in her thirties with acute or convalescent COVID-19. V gene TRBV10-3 combines with J gene TRBJ2-3; D gene unclear. The CDR3 nucleotides are TGTGCCATCTCAGGAACAGATACGCAGTATTTT. Its translation: CAISGTDTQYF.